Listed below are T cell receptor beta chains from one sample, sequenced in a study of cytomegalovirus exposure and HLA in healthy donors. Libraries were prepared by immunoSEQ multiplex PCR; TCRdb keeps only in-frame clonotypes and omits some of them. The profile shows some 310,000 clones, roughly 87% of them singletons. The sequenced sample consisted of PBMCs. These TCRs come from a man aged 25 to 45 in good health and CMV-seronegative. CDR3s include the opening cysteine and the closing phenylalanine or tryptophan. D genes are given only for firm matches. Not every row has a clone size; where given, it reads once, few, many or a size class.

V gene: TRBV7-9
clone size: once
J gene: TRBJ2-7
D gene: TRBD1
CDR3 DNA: TGTGCCAGCAGGACGGGGACAGGGAGCTCCTACGAGCAGTACTTC
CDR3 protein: CASRTGTGSSYEQYF

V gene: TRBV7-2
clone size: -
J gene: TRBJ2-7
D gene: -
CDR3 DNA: TGTGCCAGCAGCTTAGGCCTCGACAGTCAGTACGAGCAGTACTTC
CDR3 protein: CASSLGLDSQYEQYF

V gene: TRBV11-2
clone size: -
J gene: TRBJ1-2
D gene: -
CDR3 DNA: TGTGCCAGCAGCCTCACGGCGGGGGTTCGTGGCTATGGCTACACCTTC
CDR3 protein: CASSLTAGVRGYGYTF

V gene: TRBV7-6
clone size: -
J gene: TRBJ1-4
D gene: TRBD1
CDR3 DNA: TGTGCCAGCAGCCCTAGAGGGACAGGGGCTAATGAAAAACTGTTTTTT
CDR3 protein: CASSPRGTGANEKLFF

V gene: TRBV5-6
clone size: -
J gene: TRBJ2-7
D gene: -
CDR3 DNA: TGTGCCAGCAGCCGGGAGCTGGAGGAGTACTTC
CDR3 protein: CASSRELEEYF

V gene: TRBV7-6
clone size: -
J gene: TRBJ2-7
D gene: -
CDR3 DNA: TGTGCCAGCAGCTTAGGCGGCGGCGCGTTCCAGTACTTC
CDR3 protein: CASSLGGGAFQYF

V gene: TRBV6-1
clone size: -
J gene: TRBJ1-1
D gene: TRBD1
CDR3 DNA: TGTGCCAGCAGGACAGGGGGCTGGACTGAAGCTTTCTTT
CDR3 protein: CASRTGGWTEAFF

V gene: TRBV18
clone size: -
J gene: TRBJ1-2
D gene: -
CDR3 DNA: TGTGCCAGCTCACCACCAGGTCAGGACATCTATGGCTACACCTTC
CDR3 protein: CASSPPGQDIYGYTF

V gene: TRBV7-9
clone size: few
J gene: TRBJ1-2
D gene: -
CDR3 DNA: TGTGCCAGCAGCCCCGGGACTCACTATGGCTACACCTTC
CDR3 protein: CASSPGTHYGYTF

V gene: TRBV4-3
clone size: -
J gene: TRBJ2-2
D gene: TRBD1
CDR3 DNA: TGCGCCAGCAGCCCAATATGGACAGGGGTCACCGGGGAGCTGTTTTTT
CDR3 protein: CASSPIWTGVTGELFF

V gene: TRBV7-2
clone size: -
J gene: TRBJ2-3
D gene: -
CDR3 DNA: TGTGCCAGCAGCTTAGGCCGAACAGGGTGGGGTACGCAGTATTTT
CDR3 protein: CASSLGRTGWGTQYF

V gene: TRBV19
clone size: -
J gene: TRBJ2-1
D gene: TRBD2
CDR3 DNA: TGTGCCAGTATGAAGACTAGCGGGGGTTGGGAGCAGTTCTTC
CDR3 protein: CASMKTSGGWEQFF

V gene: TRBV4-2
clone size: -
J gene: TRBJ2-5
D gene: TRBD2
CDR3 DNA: TGTGCCAGCAGTCAACGGGGGGGAGAGGAGACCCAGTACTTC
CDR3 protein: CASSQRGGEETQYF

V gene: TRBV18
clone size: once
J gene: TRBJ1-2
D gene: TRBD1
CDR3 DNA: TGTGCCAGCTCACCAACCGGACCGGGACAGGGGCGTGGTGAGAATGGCTACACCTTC
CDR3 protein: CASSPTGPGQGRGENGYTF

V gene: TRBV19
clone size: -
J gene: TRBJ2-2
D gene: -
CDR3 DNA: TGTGCCAGTAGGCTGACAGGAACGCCCGGGGAGCTGTTTTTT
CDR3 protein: CASRLTGTPGELFF

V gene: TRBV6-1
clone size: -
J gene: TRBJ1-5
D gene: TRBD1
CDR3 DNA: TGTGCCAGCAGTGTGGACAGGTGGAACAATCAGCCCCAGCATTTT
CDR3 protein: CASSVDRWNNQPQHF

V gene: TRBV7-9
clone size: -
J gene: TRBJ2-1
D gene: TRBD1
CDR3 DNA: TGTGCCAGCAGCCCAACGGGACAGGGTTACAATGAGCAGTTCTTC
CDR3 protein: CASSPTGQGYNEQFF

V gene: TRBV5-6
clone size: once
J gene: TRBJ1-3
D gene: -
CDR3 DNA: TGTGCCAGCAGCTTCTCGCCAGGGTCGGTTGGAAACACCATATATTTT
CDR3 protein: CASSFSPGSVGNTIYF

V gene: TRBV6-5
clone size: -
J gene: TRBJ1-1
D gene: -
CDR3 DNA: TGTGCCAGCAGTTACTCACTTGGGGCCGGGAACACTGAAGCTTTCTTT
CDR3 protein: CASSYSLGAGNTEAFF

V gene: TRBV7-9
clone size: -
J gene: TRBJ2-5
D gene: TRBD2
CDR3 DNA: TGTGCCAGCAGCTTACGGACTGCGGGGGGGCTCGAGACCCAGTACTTC
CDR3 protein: CASSLRTAGGLETQYF

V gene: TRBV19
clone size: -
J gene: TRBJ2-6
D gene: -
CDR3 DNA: TGTGCCAGTAGTATAGATCTGGCCAACGTCCTGACTTTC
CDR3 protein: CASSIDLANVLTF

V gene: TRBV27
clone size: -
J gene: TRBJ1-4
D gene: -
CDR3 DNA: TGTGCCAGCAGTTTGCCGGGTGAAAAACTGTTTTTT
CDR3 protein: CASSLPGEKLFF

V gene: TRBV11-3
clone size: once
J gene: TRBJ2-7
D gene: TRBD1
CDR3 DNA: TGTGCCAGCAGCCGCGGACAGGGGGCAGGCTACGAGCAGTACTTC
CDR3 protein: CASSRGQGAGYEQYF

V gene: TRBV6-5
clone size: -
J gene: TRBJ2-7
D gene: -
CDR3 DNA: TGTGCCAGCAGTACTGGAGGGGTAAGCTCCTACGAGCAGTACTTC
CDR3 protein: CASSTGGVSSYEQYF

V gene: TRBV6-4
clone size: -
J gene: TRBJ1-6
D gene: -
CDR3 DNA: TGTGCCAGCAGTGACCTCCCCGGCAGGAATTCACCCCTCCACTTT
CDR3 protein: CASSDLPGRNSPLHF

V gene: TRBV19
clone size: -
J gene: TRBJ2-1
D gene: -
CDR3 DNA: TGTGCCAGTAGTATCATTGCCGGGGGAAGCTCCTACAATGAGCAGTTCTTC
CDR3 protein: CASSIIAGGSSYNEQFF

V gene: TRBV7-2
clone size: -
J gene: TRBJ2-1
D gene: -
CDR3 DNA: TGTGCCAGCAGCTTAGACCCCCGTGAGCGAAATGAGCAGTTCTTC
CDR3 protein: CASSLDPRERNEQFF

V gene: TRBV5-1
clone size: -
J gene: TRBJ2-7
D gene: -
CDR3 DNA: TGCGCCAGCAGCTCCGACAGGGAGGAGTACTTC
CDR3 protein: CASSSDREEYF

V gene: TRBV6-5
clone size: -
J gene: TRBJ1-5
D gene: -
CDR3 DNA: TGTGCCAGCAGTTACTCTGACGGGGGCAATCAGCCCCAGCATTTT
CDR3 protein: CASSYSDGGNQPQHF

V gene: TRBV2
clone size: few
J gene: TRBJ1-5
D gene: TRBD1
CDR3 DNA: TGTGCCAGCAGTGAGTATGGGGGACAGGTATTCAATCAGCCCCAGCATTTT
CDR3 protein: CASSEYGGQVFNQPQHF

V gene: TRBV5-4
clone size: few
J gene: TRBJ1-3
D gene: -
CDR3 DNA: TGTGCCAGCAGCCCTGGACACTCTGGAAACACCATATATTTT
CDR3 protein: CASSPGHSGNTIYF

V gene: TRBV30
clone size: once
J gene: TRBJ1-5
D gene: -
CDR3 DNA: TGTGCCTGGAGTGCCGACTGGAATCAGCCCCAGCATTTT
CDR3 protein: CAWSADWNQPQHF

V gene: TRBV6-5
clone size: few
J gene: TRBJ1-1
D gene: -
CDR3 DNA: TGTGCCAGCAGTGAGGCCAGCAACACTGAAGCTTTCTTT
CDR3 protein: CASSEASNTEAFF